These 22 T cell receptor beta chains were sequenced from one sample in a study of cytomegalovirus exposure and HLA in healthy donors. Researchers ran the PCR with 60 Vbeta and 13 Jbeta primers. Sequencing was performed with immunoSEQ multiplex PCR; in TCRdb, only in-frame clones are kept and a portion is missing. The table shows 160,000 or so clones, with roughly 80% occurring only once. Sequenced sample: PBMCs. The source of these receptors is a middle-aged man in good health and CMV-seronegative.

V and J are TRBV30 and TRBJ1-2; no clear D. This CDR3 has 11 amino acids. Trimming stripped 1 base from V and 5 bases from J, with 5 bases between. Germline CDR1 is GTSNPN and CDR2 is SVGIG (reference sequence). The CDR3 nucleotides read TGTGCCTGGAGTGCCACATATGGCTACACCTTC. Encoded protein: CAWSATYGYTF.

The CDR3 region has the DNA TGTGCCAGCAGCGTAGTGGAGGCCGGGGAGCTGTTTTTT. It translates to CASSVVEAGELFF. The rearrangement uses TRBV9 and TRBJ2-2; TRBD2 is a possible D gene (5 bases). The CDR3 contains 13 residues. Trimming cost V 0 bases and J 6 bases, with 6 bases left between them. The germline gives CDR1 SGDLS, CDR2 YYNGEE. The variable domain in full, completed from reference TRBV9 and TRBJ2-2, reads DSGVTQTPKHLITATGQRVTLRCSPRSGDLSVYWYQQSLDQGLQFLIQYYNGEERAKGNILERFSAQQFPDLHSELNLSSLELGDSALYFCASSVVEAGELFFGEGSRLTVL.

This chain links TRBV7-9 with TRBJ2-1; 7 nucleotides align to TRBD1. Germline-derived CDR1 and CDR2 are SEHNR and FQNEAQ (reference sequence). The CDR3 length is 14 residues. With V trimmed by 4 bases and J by 7 bases, 7 bases remained unmatched. In DNA, the CDR3 is TGTGCCAGCAGCTATCGGGACAGACCGAATGAGCAGTTCTTC. It encodes CASSYRDRPNEQFF.

This chain links TRBV5-1 with TRBJ2-7; a possible D gene is TRBD1 (5 bases). Germline V gene data show CDR1 as SGHRS and CDR2 as YFSETQ. V shed 0 bases and J shed 7 bases, with 11 bases lying between them. The CDR3 runs 13 residues. The CDR3 DNA reads as TGCGCCAGCAGCTTGGAAGGGGCAGATGAGCAGTACTTC. This codes for CASSLEGADEQYF.

The chain combines TRBV4-3 with TRBJ1-6; the D is unclear. The CDR3 has 15 residues. With 0 bases removed from V and 9 bases from J, the gap between germline ends came to 12 bases. CDR1 is LGHNA, CDR2 YSLEER, per germline. In DNA form, the CDR3 reads TGCGCCAGCAGCCAAGAGACTCCCTACTCTTCACCCCTCCACTTT. Translating it yields CASSQETPYSSPLHF.

This clone was seen a few times. V and J are TRBV5-1 and TRBJ1-1; TRBD1 agrees at 10 bases. The CDR3 runs 13 residues. CDR1 SGHRS and CDR2 YFSETQ come from the germline V gene. V trimming: 3 bases; J trimming: 8 bases; junction bases outside the gene matches: 4. The CDR3 region has the DNA TGCGCCAGCAGCTGGACAGGGGGAAAAGAAGCTTTCTTT. Translation: CASSWTGGKEAFF.

This chain links TRBV2 with TRBJ2-7, with 10 bases aligning to TRBD1. The germline CDR1 and CDR2 sequences are SNHLY and FYNNEI. V lost 4 bases to trimming and J lost 2 bases; unmatched junction nucleotides: 5. This CDR3 comprises 15 residues. The CDR3 nucleotides are TGTGCCAGCAGTGGGGGGACAGGGGTGACCTACGAGCAGTACTTC. Its translation is CASSGGTGVTYEQYF. Full variable domain (rest looked up from reference TRBV2 and TRBJ2-7): EPEVTQTPSHQVTQMGQEVILRCVPISNHLYFYWYRQILGQKVEFLVSFYNNEISEKSEIFDDQFSVERPDGSNFTLKIRSTKLEDSAMYFCASSGGTGVTYEQYFGPGTRLTVT.

The rearrangement links TRBV27 to TRBJ2-5; 12 bases fit TRBD2. The CDR3 is 16 amino acids. The V gene's germline CDR1 is MNHEY and CDR2 SMNVEV (reference sequence). The CDR3: CASSRLAGGLEETQYF. The CDR3 nucleotides are TGTGCAAGCTCTAGGCTAGCGGGGGGGCTAGAGGAGACCCAGTACTTC.

This chain links TRBV6-5 with TRBJ1-1, with TRBD1 matching 7 bases. Germline values: CDR1 MNHEY, CDR2 SVGAGI. The CDR3 contains 14 residues. V was pared by 6 bases and J by 0 bases, with 4 bases of the junction left unmatched. The CDR3 sequence: CASSPGQMNTEAFF. DNA of the CDR3: TGTGCCAGCAGCCCGGGACAGATGAACACTGAAGCTTTCTTT.

This clone came up once. The rearrangement uses TRBV27 and TRBJ1-6; D unresolved. This CDR3 spans 16 amino acids. Germline V lookup: CDR1 MNHEY, CDR2 SMNVEV (reference sequence). The V gene lost 6 bases and the J gene lost 0 bases, with 12 bases spanning the gap. The CDR3 here is CASSHTSSSYNSPLHF. The CDR3 nucleotides are TGTGCCAGCAGCCATACTTCGAGCTCCTATAATTCACCCCTCCACTTT.

This clone came up a few times. CDR3 protein: CAISGTDRREGEQFF. CDR3 DNA: TGTGCCATCAGTGGTACTGACAGGCGAGAGGGCGAGCAGTTCTTC. This chain uses TRBV10-3 with TRBJ2-1; tentatively, D is TRBD1 (6 bases). Germline assignment: CDR1 ENHRY and CDR2 SYGVKD. The CDR3 is made up of 15 amino acids. Trimming took 4 bases from V and 10 from J, leaving 20 bases between them.

V and J are TRBV5-1 and TRBJ2-7; D is uncertain. The V gene's germline CDR1 is SGHRS and CDR2 YFSETQ. The V end was cut by 0 bases, the J end by 6 bases, with 4 bases between. This CDR3 contains 11 residues. CDR3 in DNA: TGCGCCAGCAGCTTGGGGCTCGAGCAGTACTTC. This codes for CASSLGLEQYF.

The table lists this clone with a few counts. The genes are TRBV6-5 and TRBJ1-1; 7 positions match TRBD1. The germline CDR1 and CDR2 sequences are MNHEY and SVGAGI. The CDR3 is 12 amino acids. The V gene end was trimmed by 9 bases and the J gene end by 7 bases; junction bases not matched to a gene: 8. This chain's CDR3 is CASRNRDSEAFF. The DNA for the CDR3 is TGTGCCAGTCGGAACCGGGACAGTGAAGCTTTCTTT.

This clone was observed a few times. This chain uses TRBV6-5 with TRBJ2-1, with D possibly matching TRBD2 (5 bases). Trimming pared 0 bases from V and 8 bases from J, leaving 8 bases between. This CDR3 comprises 13 residues. Germline V gene data show CDR1 as MNHEY and CDR2 as SVGAGI. The CDR3 region has the DNA TGTGCCAGCAGTTACTCCTCCGGGGATGAGCAGTTCTTC. Protein sequence: CASSYSSGDEQFF.

The gene calls are TRBV30 and TRBJ1-4; D is uncertain. There are 13 residues in the CDR3. V lost 5 bases and J lost 10, with 17 bases in between. Germline-derived CDR1 and CDR2 are GTSNPN and SVGIG (reference sequence). The CDR3 nucleotides are TGTGCCTGGTACCCGGGAACCCCCGGAAAACTGTTTTTT. It is translated as CAWYPGTPGKLFF.

The chain employs TRBV19 and TRBJ1-6; perhaps TRBD1 as D (6 bases). Germline V gene sequence: CDR1 LNHDA, CDR2 SQIVND (reference sequence). The CDR3 contains 14 residues. With 5 bases removed from V and 5 bases from J, the gap between germline ends came to 10 bases. CDR3 in DNA: TGTGCCAGTAGTCCGGGACATAATAATTCACCCCTCCACTTT. This gives the protein CASSPGHNNSPLHF.

This chain links TRBV27 with TRBJ2-7; D is perhaps TRBD1 (5 bases). This CDR3 spans 13 amino acids. Germline loops: CDR1 MNHEY, CDR2 SMNVEV (reference sequence). V lost 3 bases to trimming and J lost 0 bases, with 6 bases between them. In nucleotides, the CDR3 is TGTGCCAGCAGTTTTGACAGCTCCTACGAGCAGTACTTC. It is translated as CASSFDSSYEQYF.

The chain combines TRBV23-1 with TRBJ2-7; TRBD1 matches 8 bases. TRBV23-1 carries the ORF label, with uncertain function. After removal of 8 bases from V and 2 bases from J, the junction contained 11 bases not matched to a gene. The CDR3 loop spans 15 amino acids. The CDR3 reads CASGNPGQVAYEQYF. In DNA, the CDR3 is TGCGCCAGCGGCAATCCGGGACAGGTCGCCTACGAGCAGTACTTC.

This chain uses TRBV5-6 with TRBJ2-7; D unclear. V lost 0 bases to trimming and J lost 2 bases, with 6 bases between them. The CDR3 consists of 13 residues. Germline loops: CDR1 SGHDT, CDR2 YYEEEE. Written as DNA, the CDR3 is TGTGCCAGCAGCTTGGGGCTGACCTACGAGCAGTACTTC. This sequence encodes CASSLGLTYEQYF. The whole variable domain, remainder taken from reference TRBV5-6 and TRBJ2-7, is DAGVTQSPTHLIKTRGQQVTLRCSPKSGHDTVSWYQQALGQGPQFIFQYYEEEERQRGNFPDRFSGHQFPNYSSELNVNALLLGDSALYLCASSLGLTYEQYFGPGTRLTVT.

This chain joins TRBV21-1 and TRBJ2-7; the D call in the table, TRBD1, was not verified against the DNA. TRBV21-1 corresponds to a pseudogene. The CDR3 is made up of 14 amino acids. The CDR3 reads CASSKVSEFYEQYF. DNA for the CDR3: TGTGCCAGCAGCAAAGTCTCAGAATTCTACGAGCAGTACTTC.

The chain combines TRBV9 with TRBJ1-5; 7 bases agree with TRBD1. Germline V CDR1 and CDR2: SGDLS, YYNGEE. V dropped 4 bases and J dropped 5; count of bases not matched to a gene: 9. The CDR3 spans 15 residues. For the CDR3, the DNA is TGTGCCAGCAGCTTAGGGGACAGTGGACATCAGCCCCAGCATTTT. This translates into CASSLGDSGHQPQHF.

In regard to this clone: Sequence at one end of the junction differs from germline and may be a read error. Here the CDR3 reads CSVKEGTGGLFF. CDR3 sequence (DNA): TGCAGCGTTAAGGAGGGCACCGGGGGGCTGTTTTTT. The V gene is TRBV29-1, the J gene TRBJ2-2, with D possibly matching TRBD2 (6 bases). CDR1 is SQVTM and CDR2 is ANQGSEA in the germline V gene. This CDR3 contains 12 residues.